These T cell receptor beta chains were read from a single sample in a study of human thymus T cells. Some clones are missing from TCRdb's copy, which holds only in-frame ones; the method was immunoSEQ multiplex PCR. Here the sample spans some 40,000 clones, about 94% being singletons. Sequencing was carried out using blood. These receptors were collected from a boy under two years old with a congenital heart defect but otherwise immunologically healthy. CDR3s include the opening cysteine and the closing phenylalanine or tryptophan. D genes are given only for firm matches. Not every row has a clone size; where given, it reads once, few, many or a size class.

d_call j_call v_call cdr3_length clone_size cdr3_aa cdr3_nt
. TRBJ2-7 TRBV18 13 . CASSPPGSYEQYF TGTGCCAGCTCACCACCTGGCTCCTACGAGCAGTACTTC
. TRBJ1-2 TRBV7-2 11 once CASSSWTVYTF TGTGCCAGCAGCTCCTGGACAGTCTACACCTTC
. TRBJ2-3 TRBV5-4 16 . CASSSFSGSSTDTQYF TGTGCCAGCAGTTCCTTTAGCGGATCTAGCACAGATACGCAGTATTTT
TRBD2 TRBJ2-5 TRBV5-6 16 . CASSLATSGWEETQYF TGTGCCAGCAGCTTGGCGACTAGCGGGTGGGAAGAGACCCAGTACTTC
. TRBJ1-4 TRBV4-2 15 . CASSQGWNANEKLFF TGTGCCAGCAGCCAAGGTTGGAACGCTAATGAAAAACTGTTTTTT
. TRBJ2-7 TRBV7-6 14 once CASSPRDPEGEQYF TGTGCCAGCAGCCCACGGGACCCGGAGGGGGAGCAGTACTTC
. TRBJ1-5 TRBV2 14 . CASSAPRTYQPQHF TGTGCCAGCAGTGCCCCTCGTACTTATCAGCCCCAGCATTTT
TRBD2 TRBJ2-7 TRBV4-1 15 . CASSQGNGRGREQYF TGCGCCAGCAGCCAAGGAAACGGGCGGGGGAGGGAGCAGTACTTC
TRBD1 TRBJ2-1 TRBV4-3 15 . CASSPTDRVGNEQFF TGCGCCAGCAGCCCCACGGACAGGGTAGGGAATGAGCAGTTCTTC
. TRBJ1-2 TRBV19 13 . CASSPGQNYGYTF TGTGCCAGTAGTCCGGGACAAAACTATGGCTACACCTTC
. TRBJ1-2 TRBV29-1 12 . CSVEVGHYGYTF TGCAGCGTTGAAGTAGGCCATTATGGCTACACCTTC